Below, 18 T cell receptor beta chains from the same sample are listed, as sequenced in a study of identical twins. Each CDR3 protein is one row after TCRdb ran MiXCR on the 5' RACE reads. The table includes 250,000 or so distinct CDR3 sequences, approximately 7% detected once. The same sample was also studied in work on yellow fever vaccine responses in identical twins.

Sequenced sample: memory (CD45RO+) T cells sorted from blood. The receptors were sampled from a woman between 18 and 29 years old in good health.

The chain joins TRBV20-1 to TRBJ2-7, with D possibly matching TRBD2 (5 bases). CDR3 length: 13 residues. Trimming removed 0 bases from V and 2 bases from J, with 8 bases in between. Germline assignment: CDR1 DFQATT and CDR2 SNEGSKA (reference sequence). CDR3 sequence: CSARDRLTYEQYF. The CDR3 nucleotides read TGCAGTGCTAGAGATCGACTAACCTACGAGCAGTACTTC.

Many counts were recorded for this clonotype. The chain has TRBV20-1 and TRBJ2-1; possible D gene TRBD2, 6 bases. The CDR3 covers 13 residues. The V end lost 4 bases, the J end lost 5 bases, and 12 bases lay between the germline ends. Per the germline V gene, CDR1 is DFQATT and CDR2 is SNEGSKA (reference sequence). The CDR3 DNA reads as TGCAGTGCTATCTTCGGGGGTAACAATGAGCAGTTCTTC. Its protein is CSAIFGGNNEQFF.

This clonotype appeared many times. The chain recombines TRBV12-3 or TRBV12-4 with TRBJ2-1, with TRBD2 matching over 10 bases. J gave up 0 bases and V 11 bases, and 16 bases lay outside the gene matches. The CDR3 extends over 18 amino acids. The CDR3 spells CALSLALSGGGSYNEQFF. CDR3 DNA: TGTGCCCTCAGTTTAGCTCTAAGCGGGGGGGGCTCCTACAATGAGCAGTTCTTC.

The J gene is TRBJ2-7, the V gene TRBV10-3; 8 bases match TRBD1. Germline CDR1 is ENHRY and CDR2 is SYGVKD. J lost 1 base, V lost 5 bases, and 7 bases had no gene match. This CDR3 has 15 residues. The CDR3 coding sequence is TGTGCCATCAGTTCAATAGGGACAGGTTCCTACGAGCAGTACTTC. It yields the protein CAISSIGTGSYEQYF.

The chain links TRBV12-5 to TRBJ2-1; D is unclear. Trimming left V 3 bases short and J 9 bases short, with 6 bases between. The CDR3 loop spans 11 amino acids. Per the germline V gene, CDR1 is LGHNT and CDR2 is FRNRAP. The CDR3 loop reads CASGFRSEQFF. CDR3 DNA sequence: TGTGCTAGTGGTTTCAGGTCTGAGCAGTTCTTC.

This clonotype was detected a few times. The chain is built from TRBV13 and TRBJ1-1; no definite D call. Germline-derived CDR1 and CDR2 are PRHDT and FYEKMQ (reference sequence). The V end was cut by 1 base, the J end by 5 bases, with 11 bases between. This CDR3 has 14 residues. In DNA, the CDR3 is TGTGCCAGCAGCTTAGTATCCGCCCCAACTGAAGCTTTCTTT. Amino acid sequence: CASSLVSAPTEAFF. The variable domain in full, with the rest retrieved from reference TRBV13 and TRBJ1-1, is AAGVIQSPRHLIKEKRETATLKCYPIPRHDTVYWYQQGPGQDPQFLISFYEKMQSDKGSIPDRFSAQQFSDYHSELNMSSLELGDSALYFCASSLVSAPTEAFFGQGTRLTVV.

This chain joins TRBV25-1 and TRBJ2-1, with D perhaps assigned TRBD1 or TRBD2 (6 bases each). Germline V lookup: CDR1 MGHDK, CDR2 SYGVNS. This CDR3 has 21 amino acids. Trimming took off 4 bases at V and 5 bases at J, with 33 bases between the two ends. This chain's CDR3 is CASSGLTSVGGMPYFDNEQFF. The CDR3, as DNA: TGTGCCAGCAGTGGCCTGACGTCTGTGGGGGGCATGCCCTACTTCGACAATGAGCAGTTCTTC.

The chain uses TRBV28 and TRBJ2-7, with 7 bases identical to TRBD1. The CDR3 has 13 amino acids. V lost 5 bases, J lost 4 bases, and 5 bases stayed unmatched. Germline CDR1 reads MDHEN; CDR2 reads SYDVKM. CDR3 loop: CASSQPTGYEQYV. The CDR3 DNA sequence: TGTGCCAGCAGTCAGCCGACAGGGTACGAGCAGTACGTC.

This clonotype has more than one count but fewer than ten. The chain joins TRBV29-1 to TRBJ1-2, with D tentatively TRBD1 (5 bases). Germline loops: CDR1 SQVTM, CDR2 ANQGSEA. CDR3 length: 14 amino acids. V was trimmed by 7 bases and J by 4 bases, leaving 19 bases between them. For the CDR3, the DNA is TGCAGCGCTCCCCTTGGGGGACGTGCCTATGGCTACACCTTC. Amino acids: CSAPLGGRAYGYTF.

CDR3 residues: CASSLGPALNEQFF. The CDR3, as DNA: TGTGCCAGCAGCTTAGGACCCGCCCTCAATGAGCAGTTCTTC. J is TRBJ2-1 and V is TRBV7-3, with D unresolved. The CDR3 is 14 amino acids. V was pared by 2 bases and J by 6 bases, with 11 bases between. Germline CDR1 reads SGHTA; CDR2 reads FQGTGA.

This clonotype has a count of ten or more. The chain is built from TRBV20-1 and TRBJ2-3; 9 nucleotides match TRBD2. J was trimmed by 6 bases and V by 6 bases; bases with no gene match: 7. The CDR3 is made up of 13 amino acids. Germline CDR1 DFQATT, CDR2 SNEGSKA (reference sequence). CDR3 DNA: TGCAGTGCCCCGGGACTAGCCGGGGATACGCAGTATTTT. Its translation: CSAPGLAGDTQYF.

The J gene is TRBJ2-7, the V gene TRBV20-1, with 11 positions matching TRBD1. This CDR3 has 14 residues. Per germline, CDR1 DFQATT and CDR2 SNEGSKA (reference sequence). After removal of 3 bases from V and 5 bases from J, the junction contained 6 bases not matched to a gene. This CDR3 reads CSARPGTGGDEQYV. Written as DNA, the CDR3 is TGCAGTGCTAGGCCCGGGACAGGGGGAGACGAGCAGTACGTC.

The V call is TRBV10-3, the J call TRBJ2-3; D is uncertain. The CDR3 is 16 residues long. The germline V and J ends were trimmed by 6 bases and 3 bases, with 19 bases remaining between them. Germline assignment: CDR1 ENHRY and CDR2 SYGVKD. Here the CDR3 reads CAISEARNRETDTQYF. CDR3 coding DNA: TGTGCCATCAGCGAGGCCCGAAACAGAGAAACAGATACGCAGTATTTT.

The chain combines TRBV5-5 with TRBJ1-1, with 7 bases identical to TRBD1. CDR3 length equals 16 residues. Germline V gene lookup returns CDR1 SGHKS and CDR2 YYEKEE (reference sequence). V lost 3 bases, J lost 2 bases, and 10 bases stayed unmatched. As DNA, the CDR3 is TGTGCCAGCAGCTCCCGCAGCGGACAGGAAAACACTGAAGCTTTCTTT. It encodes CASSSRSGQENTEAFF.

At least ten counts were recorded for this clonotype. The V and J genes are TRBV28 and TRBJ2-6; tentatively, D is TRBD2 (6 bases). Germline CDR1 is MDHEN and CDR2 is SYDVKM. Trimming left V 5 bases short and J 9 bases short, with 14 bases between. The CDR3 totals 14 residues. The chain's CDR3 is CASSPTGTLNVLTF. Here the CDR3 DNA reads TGTGCCAGCAGTCCAACCGGGACTCTCAACGTCCTGACTTTC.

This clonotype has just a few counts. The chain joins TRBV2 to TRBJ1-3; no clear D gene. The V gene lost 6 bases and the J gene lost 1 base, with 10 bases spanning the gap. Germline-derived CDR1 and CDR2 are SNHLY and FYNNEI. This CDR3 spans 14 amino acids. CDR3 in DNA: TGTGCCAGCAGGAGTCAGTTGTCTGGAAACACCATATATTTT. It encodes CASRSQLSGNTIYF.

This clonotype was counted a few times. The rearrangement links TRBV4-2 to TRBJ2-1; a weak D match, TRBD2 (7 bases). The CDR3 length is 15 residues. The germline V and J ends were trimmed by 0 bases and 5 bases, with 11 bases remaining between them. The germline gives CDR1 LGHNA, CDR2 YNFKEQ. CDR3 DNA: TGTGCCAGCAGCCAAGATGGGAGGGGGGACAATGAGCAGTTCTTC. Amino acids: CASSQDGRGDNEQFF.

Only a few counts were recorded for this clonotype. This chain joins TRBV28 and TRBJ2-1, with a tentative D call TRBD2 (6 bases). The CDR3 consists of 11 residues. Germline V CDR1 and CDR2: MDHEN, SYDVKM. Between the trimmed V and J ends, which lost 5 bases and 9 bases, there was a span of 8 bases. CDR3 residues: CASSRGFEQFF. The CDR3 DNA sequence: TGTGCCAGCAGTCGGGGGTTTGAGCAGTTCTTC.